The clone carrying this T cell receptor beta chain was observed a handful of times. Antigen: not known. The sample is drawn from a study of response to subunit inactivated influenza vaccine. Broader study findings: New T cells are recruited in small numbers by each seasonal influenza vaccination, according to the authors' suggestion.

Trimming at V came to 6 bases and at J to 0 bases, leaving 6 bases not matched to a gene. The CDR3 sequence is 15 residues long. Via MiXCR, TCRdb re-called the RT-PCR reads, giving one row per CDR3 protein. The profile shows about 650,000 distinct CDR3 sequences, 11% to 15% of them singletons. Sequenced here: PBMCs from blood, sampled approximately 15 days before vaccination. This chain links TRBV12-3 or TRBV12-4 with TRBJ1-2; 8 nucleotides match TRBD1. The sequence derives from a man aged 50-59 years who received an inactivated influenza vaccine. CDR3: CASRKTGGANYGYTF. The CDR3 DNA reads TGTGCCAGCAGGAAAACAGGGGGTGCTAACTATGGCTACACCTTC.